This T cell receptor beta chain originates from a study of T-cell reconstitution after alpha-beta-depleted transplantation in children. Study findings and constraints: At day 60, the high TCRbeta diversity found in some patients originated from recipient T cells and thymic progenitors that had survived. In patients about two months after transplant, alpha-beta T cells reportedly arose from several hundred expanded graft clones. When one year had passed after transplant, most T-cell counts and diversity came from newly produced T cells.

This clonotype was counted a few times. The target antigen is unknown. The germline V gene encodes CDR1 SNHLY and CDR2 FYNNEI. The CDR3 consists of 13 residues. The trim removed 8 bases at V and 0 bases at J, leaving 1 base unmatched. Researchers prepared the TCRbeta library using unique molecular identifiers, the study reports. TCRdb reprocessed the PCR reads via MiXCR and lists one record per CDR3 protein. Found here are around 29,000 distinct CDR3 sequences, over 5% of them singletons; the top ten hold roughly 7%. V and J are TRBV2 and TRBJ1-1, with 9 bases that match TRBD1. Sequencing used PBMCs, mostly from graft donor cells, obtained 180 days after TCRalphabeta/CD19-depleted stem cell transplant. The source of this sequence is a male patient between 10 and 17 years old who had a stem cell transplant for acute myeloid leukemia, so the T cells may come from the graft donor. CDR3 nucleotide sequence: TGTGCCAGCGGGACAGGGATGAACACTGAAGCTTTCTTT. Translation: CASGTGMNTEAFF.